This T cell receptor beta chain was captured by sequencing in a study of cytomegalovirus exposure and HLA in healthy donors. The protocol was immunoSEQ multiplex PCR, while the TCRdb copy is restricted to in-frame clones and leaves out a portion. The sample has 100,000 to 150,000 clones, more than 85% seen once; the top ten hold about 4.1%. Regarding this clone: What it binds is not known.

V lost 6 bases and J lost 10, with 18 bases in between. CDR1 and CDR2 from the germline V gene are SQVTM and ANQGSEA. The CDR3 sequence is 13 residues long. Study-wide results and caveats: The listing of 150 to 200 TCR beta chains classed them as cytomegalovirus-associated. The finding came from a later analysis; first-cohort TCR clusters tended to co-occur in the roughly 110 validation repertoires.

Sequenced sample: PBMCs. The chain combines TRBV29-1 with TRBJ1-4, with D hard to call. The clonotype originates from a man aged 18 to 29 in good health and CMV-seropositive. DNA for the CDR3: TGCAGCGTGGGAGGGTTTTCGGGAGGAAAACTGTTTTTT. This encodes CSVGGFSGGKLFF.